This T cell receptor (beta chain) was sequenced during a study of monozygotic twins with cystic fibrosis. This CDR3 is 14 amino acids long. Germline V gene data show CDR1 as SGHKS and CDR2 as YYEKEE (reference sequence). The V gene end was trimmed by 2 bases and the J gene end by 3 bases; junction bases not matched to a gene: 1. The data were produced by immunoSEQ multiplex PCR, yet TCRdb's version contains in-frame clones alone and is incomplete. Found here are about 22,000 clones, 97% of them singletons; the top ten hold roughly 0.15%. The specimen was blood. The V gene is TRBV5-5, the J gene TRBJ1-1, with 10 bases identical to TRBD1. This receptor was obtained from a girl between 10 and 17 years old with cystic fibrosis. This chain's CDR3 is CASSFGQGDTEAFF. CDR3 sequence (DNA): TGTGCCAGCAGCTTTGGACAGGGGGACACTGAAGCTTTCTTT.